This T cell receptor (beta chain) came from a study of blood T cell repertoires in COVID-19. Study as a whole: The United States, Italy and Spain supplied acute and convalescent COVID-19 samples. Sources were T cells, B-cell-depleted T cells, or PBMCs; the material itself was cDNA or gDNA.

V lost 3 bases to trimming and J lost 5 bases; unmatched junction nucleotides: 3. CDR3 length: 14 amino acids. Germline V gene lookup returns CDR1 GTSNPN and CDR2 SVGIG (reference sequence). In the authors' workflow: Counts of nucleated cells, estimated from reference gene primer amplification, were obtained. Clones were read by immunoSEQ multiplex PCR, and TCRdb kept only the in-frame ones, dropping some. Clone size and V and J calls were adopted from that table, with D and trimming inferred from the DNA. The table lists about 100,000 clones, about four fifths of them singletons. Sequenced: peripheral blood. This sequence was found in a woman of 80 years or more with active or convalescent COVID-19. The chain recombines TRBV30 with TRBJ2-1; 11 nucleotides match TRBD2. This chain's CDR3 is CAWSLAGGDNEQFF. The CDR3 nucleotides read TGTGCCTGGAGCTTAGCGGGAGGGGACAATGAGCAGTTCTTC.